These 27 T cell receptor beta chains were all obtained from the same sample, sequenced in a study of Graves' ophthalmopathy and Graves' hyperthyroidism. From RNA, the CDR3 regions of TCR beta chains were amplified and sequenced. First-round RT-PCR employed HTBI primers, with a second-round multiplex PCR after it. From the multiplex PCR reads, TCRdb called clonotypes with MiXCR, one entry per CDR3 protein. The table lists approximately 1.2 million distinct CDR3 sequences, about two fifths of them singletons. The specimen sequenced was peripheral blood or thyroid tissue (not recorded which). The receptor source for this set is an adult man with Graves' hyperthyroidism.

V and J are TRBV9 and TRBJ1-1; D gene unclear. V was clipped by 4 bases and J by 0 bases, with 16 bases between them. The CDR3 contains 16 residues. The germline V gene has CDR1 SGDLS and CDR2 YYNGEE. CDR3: CASSQGGQEMNTEAFF. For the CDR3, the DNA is TGTGCCAGCAGCCAAGGCGGTCAGGAAATGAACACTGAAGCTTTCTTT.

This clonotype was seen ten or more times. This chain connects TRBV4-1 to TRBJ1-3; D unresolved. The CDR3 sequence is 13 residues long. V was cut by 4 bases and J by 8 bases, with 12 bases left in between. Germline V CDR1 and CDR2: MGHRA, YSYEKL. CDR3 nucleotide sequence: TGCGCCAGCAGCCCCAGCCTGACGGACACCATATATTTT. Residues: CASSPSLTDTIYF.

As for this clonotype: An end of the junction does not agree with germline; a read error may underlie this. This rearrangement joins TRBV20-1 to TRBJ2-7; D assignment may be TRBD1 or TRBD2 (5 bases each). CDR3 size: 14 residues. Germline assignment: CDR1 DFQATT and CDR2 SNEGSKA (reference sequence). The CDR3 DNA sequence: TGTAGTACTGGCACCGGGGCTGCATCCTACGAGCAGTACTTC. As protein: CSTGTGAASYEQYF.

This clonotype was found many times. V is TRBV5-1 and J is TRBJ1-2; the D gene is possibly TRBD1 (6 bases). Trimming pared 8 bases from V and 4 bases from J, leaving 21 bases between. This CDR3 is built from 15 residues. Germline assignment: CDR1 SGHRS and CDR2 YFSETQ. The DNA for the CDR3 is TGCGCCAGTCGAAGGTACAGGGAACTCGGCTATGGCTACACCTTC. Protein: CASRRYRELGYGYTF.

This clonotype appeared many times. CDR3 coding DNA: TGTGCCAGCAGCTTAGGGGGACTAGCGGGAGCGGGAGAGACCCAGTACTTC. As protein: CASSLGGLAGAGETQYF. The chain is built from TRBV7-2 and TRBJ2-5, with 14 bases identical to TRBD2. This CDR3 comprises 17 residues. In germline, CDR1 is SGHTA, CDR2 FQGNSA. The V gene end was trimmed by 1 base and the J gene end by 4 bases; junction bases not matched to a gene: 5.

CDR3 sequence reads: CASSPYRGQGHQPQHF. CDR3 sequence (DNA): TGTGCCAGCAGTCCGTACCGGGGACAGGGACATCAGCCCCAGCATTTT. The chain has TRBV28 and TRBJ1-5, with TRBD1 matching over 9 bases. Germline assignment: CDR1 MDHEN and CDR2 SYDVKM. This CDR3 has 16 amino acids. Unmatched junction bases numbered 10, after V lost 5 bases and J lost 5 bases.

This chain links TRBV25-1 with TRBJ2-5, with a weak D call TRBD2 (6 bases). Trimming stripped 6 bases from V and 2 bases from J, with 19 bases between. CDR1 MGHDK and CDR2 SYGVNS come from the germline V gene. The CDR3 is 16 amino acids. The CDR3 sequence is CASSQTRGTGQETQYF. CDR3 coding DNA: TGTGCCAGCAGCCAAACACGCGGGACGGGGCAAGAGACCCAGTACTTC.

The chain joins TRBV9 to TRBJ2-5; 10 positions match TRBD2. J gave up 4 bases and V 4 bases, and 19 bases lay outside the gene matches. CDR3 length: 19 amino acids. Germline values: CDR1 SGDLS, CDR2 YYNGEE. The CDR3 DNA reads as TGTGCCAGCAGCAGGTATGGAACGATCATAGCGGGAGGAAGAGAGACCCAGTACTTC. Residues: CASSRYGTIIAGGRETQYF. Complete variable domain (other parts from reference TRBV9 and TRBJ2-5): DSGVTQTPKHLITATGQRVTLRCSPRSGDLSVYWYQQSLDQGLQFLIQYYNGEERAKGNILERFSAQQFPDLHSELNLSSLELGDSALYFCASSRYGTIIAGGRETQYFGPGTRLLVL.

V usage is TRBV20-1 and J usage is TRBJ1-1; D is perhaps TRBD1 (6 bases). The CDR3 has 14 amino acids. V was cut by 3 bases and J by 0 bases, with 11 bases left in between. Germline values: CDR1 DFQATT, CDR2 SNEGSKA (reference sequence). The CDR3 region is CSASPQGLNTEAFF. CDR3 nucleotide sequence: TGCAGTGCTAGCCCCCAGGGGTTGAACACTGAAGCTTTCTTT.

The chain's CDR3 is CASSSRKLNTGELFF. Written as DNA, the CDR3 is TGTGCCAGCAGCAGTAGGAAGTTGAACACCGGGGAGCTGTTTTTT. The chain is built from TRBV25-1 and TRBJ2-2; no clear D. Germline V gene lookup returns CDR1 MGHDK and CDR2 SYGVNS. The V and J ends lost 6 bases and 1 base respectively, with 12 bases between them. CDR3 length equals 15 residues.

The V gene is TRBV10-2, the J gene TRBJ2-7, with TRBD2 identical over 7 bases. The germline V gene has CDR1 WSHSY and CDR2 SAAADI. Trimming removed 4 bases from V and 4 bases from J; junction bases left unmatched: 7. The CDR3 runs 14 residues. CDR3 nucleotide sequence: TGCGCCAGCAGTGGTGGCGGGGAGGGTTACGAGCAGTACTTC. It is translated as CASSGGGEGYEQYF.

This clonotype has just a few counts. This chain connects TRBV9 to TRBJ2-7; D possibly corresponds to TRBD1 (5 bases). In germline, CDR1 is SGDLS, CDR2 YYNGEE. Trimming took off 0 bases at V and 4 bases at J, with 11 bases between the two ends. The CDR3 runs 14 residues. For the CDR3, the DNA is TGTGCCAGCAGCGTAGGAGACAGACCTTACGAGCAGTACTTC. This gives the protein CASSVGDRPYEQYF.

This chain's CDR3 is CASNPGGRLTDTQYF. The CDR3, as DNA: TGTGCCAGCAACCCGGGGGGAAGACTCACAGATACGCAGTATTTT. The rearrangement links TRBV11-2 to TRBJ2-3; 7 bases align to TRBD2. V was pared by 7 bases and J by 2 bases, with 9 bases of the junction left unmatched. The germline CDR1 and CDR2 sequences are SGHAT and FQNNGV. CDR3 length: 15 amino acids.

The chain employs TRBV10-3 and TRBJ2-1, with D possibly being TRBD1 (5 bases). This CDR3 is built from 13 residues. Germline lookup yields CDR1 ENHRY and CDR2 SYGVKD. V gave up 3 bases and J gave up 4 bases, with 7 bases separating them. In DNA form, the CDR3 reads TGTGCCATCAGTGAAGGGGTGTACAATGAGCAGTTCTTC. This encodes CAISEGVYNEQFF.

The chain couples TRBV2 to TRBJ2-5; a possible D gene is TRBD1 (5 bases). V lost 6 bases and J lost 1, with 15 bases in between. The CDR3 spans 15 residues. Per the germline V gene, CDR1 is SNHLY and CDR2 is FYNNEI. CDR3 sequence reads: CASRNRQGPQETQYF. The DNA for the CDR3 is TGTGCCAGCAGAAACCGCCAGGGTCCCCAAGAGACCCAGTACTTC.

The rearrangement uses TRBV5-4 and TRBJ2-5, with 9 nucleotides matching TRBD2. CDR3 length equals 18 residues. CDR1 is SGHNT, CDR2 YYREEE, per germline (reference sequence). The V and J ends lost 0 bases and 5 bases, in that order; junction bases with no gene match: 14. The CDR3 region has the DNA TGTGCCAGCAGCTTGGGGAGTCTAGCGGGATTTCCTCTGGAGACCCAGTACTTC. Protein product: CASSLGSLAGFPLETQYF.

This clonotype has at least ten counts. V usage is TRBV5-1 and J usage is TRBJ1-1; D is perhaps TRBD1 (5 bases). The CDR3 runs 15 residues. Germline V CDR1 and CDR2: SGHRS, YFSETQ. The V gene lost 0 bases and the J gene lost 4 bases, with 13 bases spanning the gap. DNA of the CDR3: TGCGCCAGCAGCTTGGAGAGGGGCGCCAGCACTGAAGCTTTCTTT. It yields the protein CASSLERGASTEAFF.

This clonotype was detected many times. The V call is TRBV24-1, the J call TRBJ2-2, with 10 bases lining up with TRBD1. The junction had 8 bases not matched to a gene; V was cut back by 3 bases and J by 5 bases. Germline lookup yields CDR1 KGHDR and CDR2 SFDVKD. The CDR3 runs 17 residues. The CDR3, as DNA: TGTGCCACCAGTGATCCTGGACAGGGGGGAAAAACCGGGGAGCTGTTTTTT. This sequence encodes CATSDPGQGGKTGELFF.

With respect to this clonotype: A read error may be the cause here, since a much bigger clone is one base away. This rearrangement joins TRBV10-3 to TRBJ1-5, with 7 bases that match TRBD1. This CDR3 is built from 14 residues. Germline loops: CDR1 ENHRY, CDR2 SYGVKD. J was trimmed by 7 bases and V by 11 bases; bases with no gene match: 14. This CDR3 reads CAGSQTGMSQPQHF. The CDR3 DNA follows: TGTGCCGGCAGCCAGACAGGGATGTCCCAGCCCCAGCATTTT.

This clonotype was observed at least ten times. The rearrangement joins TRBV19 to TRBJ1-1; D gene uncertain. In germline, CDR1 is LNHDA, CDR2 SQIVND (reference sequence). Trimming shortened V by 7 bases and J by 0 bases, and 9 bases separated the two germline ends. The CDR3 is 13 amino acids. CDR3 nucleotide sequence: TGTGCCAGTACCGCACTCTTGAACACTGAAGCTTTCTTT. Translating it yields CASTALLNTEAFF.

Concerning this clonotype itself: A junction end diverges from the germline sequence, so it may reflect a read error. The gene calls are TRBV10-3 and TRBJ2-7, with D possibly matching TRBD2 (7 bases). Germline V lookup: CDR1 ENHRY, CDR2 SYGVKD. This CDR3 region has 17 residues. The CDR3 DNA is TGTGCCAGCAGTTACGCGGGGGCGGGACCCGGCGGGCACGAGCAGTACTTC. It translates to CASSYAGAGPGGHEQYF.

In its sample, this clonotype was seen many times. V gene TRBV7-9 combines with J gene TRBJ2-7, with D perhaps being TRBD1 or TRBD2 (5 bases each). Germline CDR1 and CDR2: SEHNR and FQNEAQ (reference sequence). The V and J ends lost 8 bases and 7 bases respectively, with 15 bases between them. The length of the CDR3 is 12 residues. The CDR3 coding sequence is TGTGCCAGCGCAGGGACCTCTTTAGAGCAGTACTTC. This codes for CASAGTSLEQYF.

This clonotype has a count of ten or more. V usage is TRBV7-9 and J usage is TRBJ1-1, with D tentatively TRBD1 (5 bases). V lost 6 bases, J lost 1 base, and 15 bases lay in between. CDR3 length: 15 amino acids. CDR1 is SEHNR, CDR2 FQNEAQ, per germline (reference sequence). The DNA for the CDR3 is TGTGCCAGCAGTCCAGGGTCTCCTCGGAACACTGAAGCTTTCTTT. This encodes CASSPGSPRNTEAFF.

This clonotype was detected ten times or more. DNA of the CDR3: TGTGCCAGCAACCCCACAGGGGGGGATAATTCACCCCTCCACTTT. It is translated as CASNPTGGDNSPLHF. The chain combines TRBV2 with TRBJ1-6, with 8 bases identical to TRBD1. The CDR3 runs 15 residues. V lost 7 bases, J lost 5 bases, and 7 bases stayed unmatched. Germline CDR1 and CDR2: SNHLY and FYNNEI.

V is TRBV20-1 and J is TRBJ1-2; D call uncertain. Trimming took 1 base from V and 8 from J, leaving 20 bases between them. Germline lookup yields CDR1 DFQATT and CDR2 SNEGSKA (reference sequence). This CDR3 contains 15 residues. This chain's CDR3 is CSARGGEREEGGYTF. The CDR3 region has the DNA TGCAGTGCTAGAGGTGGGGAAAGGGAGGAGGGCGGCTACACCTTC.

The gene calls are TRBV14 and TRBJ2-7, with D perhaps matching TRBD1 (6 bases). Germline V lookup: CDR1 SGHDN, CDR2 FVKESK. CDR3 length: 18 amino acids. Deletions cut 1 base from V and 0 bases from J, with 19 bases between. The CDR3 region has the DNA TGTGCCAGCAGCCAAGGTGGTCTTCAGGGGAAGAGCTCCTACGAGCAGTACTTC. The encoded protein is CASSQGGLQGKSSYEQYF.

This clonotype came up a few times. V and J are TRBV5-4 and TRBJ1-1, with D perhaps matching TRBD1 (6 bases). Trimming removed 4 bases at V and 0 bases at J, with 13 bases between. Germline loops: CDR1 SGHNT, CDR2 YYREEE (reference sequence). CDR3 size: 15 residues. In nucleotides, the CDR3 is TGTGCCAGCAGCAATGCCGGGACAATGAACACTGAAGCTTTCTTT. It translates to CASSNAGTMNTEAFF.